These 17 T cell receptor beta chains originate from one sample sequenced in a study of radiotherapy plus CTLA-4 blockade in lung cancer. Using immunoSEQ multiplex PCR, the repertoire was profiled, and TCRdb retains in-frame clones only, with some absent. The sample has 40,000 or so clones, roughly 63% seen once. The material was peripheral blood, obtained from a patient treated with radiotherapy plus ipilimumab. The receptor set was obtained from a human donor with non-small cell lung cancer who had a partial response to radiotherapy plus ipilimumab.

The rearrangement joins TRBV2 to TRBJ2-7; TRBD1 matches 8 bases. Unmatched junction bases numbered 9, after V lost 7 bases and J lost 4 bases. From germline, CDR1 is SNHLY and CDR2 FYNNEI. The CDR3 runs to 14 residues. The CDR3 nucleotides read TGTGCCAGCACTCAGACAGGGGTCAGATACGAGCAGTACTTC. Amino acids: CASTQTGVRYEQYF.

This clone has just a few counts. CDR3 DNA: TGCAGCGCCGAACGGGCGGGAGAGACCGGGGAGCTGTTTTTT. Translated, it gives CSAERAGETGELFF. The chain links TRBV29-1 to TRBJ2-2; 7 nucleotides agree with TRBD2. The CDR3 covers 14 residues. V lost 7 bases, J lost 5 bases, and 10 bases stayed unmatched. The germline V gene has CDR1 SQVTM and CDR2 ANQGSEA.

The gene calls are TRBV28 and TRBJ2-5; D is perhaps TRBD2 (7 bases). The germline V gene has CDR1 MDHEN and CDR2 SYDVKM. Trimming took off 3 bases at V and 4 bases at J, with 15 bases between the two ends. The CDR3 is 15 amino acids. The CDR3 nucleotides are TGTGCCAGCAGTTTTTCCGCAAGGGGGGGAGAGACCCAGTACTTC. Translating it yields CASSFSARGGETQYF. The full variable domain, rest sourced from reference TRBV28 and TRBJ2-5, is DVKVTQSSRYLVKRTGEKVFLECVQDMDHENMFWYRQDPGLGLRLIYFSYDVKMKEKGDIPEGYSVSREKKERFSLILESASTNQTSMYLCASSFSARGGETQYFGPGTRLLVL.

This chain links TRBV10-3 with TRBJ2-3, with TRBD1 matching 8 bases. With 4 bases clipped from V and 1 base from J, the junction kept 4 bases outside the gene matches. Germline loops: CDR1 ENHRY, CDR2 SYGVKD. The CDR3 is 15 residues long. The CDR3 bases are TGTGCCATCAGTGCAACGACAGGGGGCACAGATACGCAGTATTTT. The encoded protein is CAISATTGGTDTQYF.

The table lists this clone with a few counts. The chain couples TRBV7-2 to TRBJ2-5; 9 positions match TRBD1. CDR1 and CDR2 (germline): SGHTA, FQGNSA. After removal of 5 bases from V and 4 bases from J, the junction contained 5 bases not matched to a gene. CDR3 length equals 14 residues. DNA of the CDR3: TGTGCCAGCAGCCGGGGGGACAGGGTAGAGACCCAGTACTTC. Translation gives CASSRGDRVETQYF.

The chain uses TRBV2 and TRBJ1-1; D remains ambiguous. The length of the CDR3 is 15 residues. Deletions cut 3 bases from V and 5 bases from J, with 16 bases between. Germline CDR1 SNHLY, CDR2 FYNNEI. The CDR3 DNA reads TGTGCCAGCAGTGACCTGGGAGGGCGGAGTACTGAAGCTTTCTTT. Its protein product is CASSDLGGRSTEAFF.

This clone came up once. The chain employs TRBV7-3 and TRBJ2-7; D perhaps matches TRBD1 (5 bases). V lost 4 bases, J lost 6 bases, and 10 bases lay in between. Per the germline V gene, CDR1 is SGHTA and CDR2 is FQGTGA. The CDR3 is made up of 12 amino acids. The DNA of the CDR3 is TGTGCCAGCAGCTCTAGGGGTGGCGAGCAGTACTTC. Amino acid sequence: CASSSRGGEQYF.

The gene calls are TRBV7-9 and TRBJ1-2; D is unresolved. The germline CDR1 and CDR2 sequences are SEHNR and FQNEAQ (reference sequence). This CDR3 is 14 amino acids long. The germline V and J ends were trimmed by 5 bases and 4 bases, with 14 bases remaining between them. The CDR3 nucleotides read TGTGCCAGCAGCGAGGGTGGGCAGCGCTATGGCTACACCTTC. Its translation: CASSEGGQRYGYTF. Complete variable domain (other parts from reference TRBV7-9 and TRBJ1-2): DTGVSQNPRHKITKRGQNVTFRCDPISEHNRLYWYRQTLGQGPEFLTYFQNEAQLEKSRLLSDRFSAERPKGSFSTLEIQRTEQGDSAMYLCASSEGGQRYGYTFGSGTRLTVV.

The chain links TRBV6-5 to TRBJ1-2; D remains unclear. Germline-derived CDR1 and CDR2 are MNHEY and SVGAGI. V was clipped by 2 bases and J by 2 bases, with 15 bases between them. The CDR3 has 16 residues. DNA for the CDR3: TGTGCCAGCAGTTACCGGCCGGAGGCAGACAACTATGGCTACACCTTC. Amino acid sequence: CASSYRPEADNYGYTF.

The chain has TRBV6-1 and TRBJ2-4, with 7 bases lining up with TRBD1. V shed 1 base and J 3 bases; nucleotides not matched to a gene: 3. This CDR3 has 15 amino acids. Per the germline V gene, CDR1 is MNHNS and CDR2 is SASEGT. The CDR3 region is CASSEEGQLKNIQYF. The CDR3 DNA reads as TGTGCCAGCAGTGAAGAGGGACAGCTCAAAAACATTCAGTACTTC.

A few counts support this clone. This chain connects TRBV6-6 to TRBJ1-1; 9 bases are a match to TRBD1. V lost 10 bases to trimming and J lost 0 bases; unmatched junction nucleotides: 6. The CDR3 is 14 amino acids. CDR1 is MNHNY and CDR2 is SVGAGI in the germline V gene (reference sequence). DNA of the CDR3: TGTGCCACCACACAGGGGGCGATGAACACTGAAGCTTTCTTT. It is translated as CATTQGAMNTEAFF.

This clone was picked up a small number of times. The CDR3 DNA sequence: TGTGCCAGCTCACCACTTTCGGCAAGCAGCGCCCAAGAGACCCAGTACTTC. It specifies CASSPLSASSAQETQYF. The chain combines TRBV18 with TRBJ2-5; no clear D. Trimming removed 1 base from V and 1 base from J, with 16 bases in between. In germline, CDR1 is KGHSH, CDR2 LQKENI. CDR3 length: 17 amino acids.

J is TRBJ2-1 and V is TRBV7-9, with 10 bases identical to TRBD2. This CDR3 spans 14 amino acids. Per the germline V gene, CDR1 is SEHNR and CDR2 is FQNEAQ (reference sequence). V lost 4 bases to trimming and J lost 6 bases; unmatched junction nucleotides: 3. In nucleotides, the CDR3 is TGTGCCAGCAGCTGGACTAGCGGCCCCAATGAGCAGTTCTTC. This translates into CASSWTSGPNEQFF.

This clone was detected only once. The gene calls are TRBV29-1 and TRBJ2-7; 8 bases match TRBD1. This CDR3 is built from 11 residues. V lost 7 bases to trimming and J lost 3 bases; unmatched junction nucleotides: 2. Germline-derived CDR1 and CDR2 are SQVTM and ANQGSEA. The CDR3 nucleotides are TGCAGCGCCGGGACAGGCTACGAGCAGTACTTC. Encoded protein: CSAGTGYEQYF.

Note on this clone: Other DNA sequences of this sample code for an identical CDR3. The chain uses TRBV7-2 and TRBJ1-1; TRBD1 aligns across 8 bases. This CDR3 has 14 residues. V was pared by 5 bases and J by 4 bases, with 6 bases of the junction left unmatched. Germline assignment: CDR1 SGHTA and CDR2 FQGNSA. CDR3: CASSLPTGATEAFF. DNA for the CDR3: TGTGCCAGCAGCCTACCGACAGGGGCCACTGAAGCTTTCTTT.

The J gene is TRBJ2-5, the V gene TRBV6-1; 7 bases align to TRBD2. The CDR3 extends over 15 amino acids. The J segment lost 4 bases and the V segment lost 7 bases, leaving 12 bases of the junction unmatched. Germline values: CDR1 MNHNS, CDR2 SASEGT. The CDR3 region has the DNA TGTGCCAGCAATCCAGCGGGGACCCCGGGAGAGACCCAGTACTTC. Its protein product is CASNPAGTPGETQYF.

This clone was seen only once. The CDR3 region has the DNA TGCGCCAGCAGCTTCGGGGGGGAGGGGGCCGAAGAGCAGTACTTC. It yields the protein CASSFGGEGAEEQYF. This chain joins TRBV5-1 and TRBJ2-7, with D tentatively TRBD2 (8 bases). V dropped 2 bases and J dropped 7 bases, with 19 bases sitting between them. Germline loops: CDR1 SGHRS, CDR2 YFSETQ. This CDR3 contains 15 residues.